These 4 T cell receptor beta chains were all obtained from the same sample, sequenced in a study of blood T cell repertoires in COVID-19. TCRdb's table, derived via immunoSEQ multiplex PCR, lists solely in-frame clones and lacks some. This sample has fewer than 150,000 clones, with about 86% found just once. The sample consisted of peripheral blood. All receptors derive from a woman aged 45-60 years who had recovered from COVID-19.

This chain links TRBV27 with TRBJ1-6; D gene uncertain. This CDR3 has 15 amino acids. V was shortened by 6 bases and J by 5 bases, with 14 bases between the two germline ends. Germline V CDR1 and CDR2: MNHEY, SMNVEV (reference sequence). The CDR3 sequence is CASSPGGLNNSPLHF. The CDR3 bases are TGTGCCAGCAGCCCCGGCGGTCTTAATAATTCACCCCTCCACTTT.

J is TRBJ1-5 and V is TRBV20-1, with D possibly matching TRBD1 (5 bases). CDR3 length: 13 residues. The germline V and J ends were trimmed by 3 bases and 5 bases, with 11 bases remaining between them. CDR1 DFQATT and CDR2 SNEGSKA come from the germline V gene (reference sequence). This CDR3 reads CSASPGLDQPQHF. The DNA for the CDR3 is TGCAGTGCTAGTCCAGGGTTAGATCAGCCCCAGCATTTT.

V and J are TRBV24-1 and TRBJ2-2; D gene uncertain. The ends were cut back, 1 base at V and 4 bases at J, with 6 bases in the middle. Germline CDR1 KGHDR, CDR2 SFDVKD. This CDR3 has 14 amino acids. The CDR3 here is CATSDFGPTGELFF. CDR3 nucleotides: TGTGCCACCAGTGATTTTGGCCCCACCGGGGAGCTGTTTTTT.

The chain couples TRBV12-5 to TRBJ2-5; TRBD1 might be the D (7 bases). Germline assignment: CDR1 LGHNT and CDR2 FRNRAP. The CDR3 has 13 amino acids. V was shortened by 6 bases and J by 1 base, with 9 bases between the two germline ends. CDR3 amino acids: CASGEGAQETQYF. The CDR3 DNA reads as TGTGCTAGTGGGGAGGGGGCCCAAGAGACCCAGTACTTC.